This entry is about one T cell receptor beta chain. Its antigen is currently unknown. The CDR3 runs to 16 residues. V was pared by 4 bases and J by 7 bases, with 13 bases of the junction left unmatched. Germline CDR1 is MNHNS and CDR2 is SASEGT. The entry originates in a study of cytotoxic CD8 clonotypes in ibrutinib-treated CLL. Repertoires were generated with immunoSEQ multiplex PCR, while TCRdb's copy carries only in-frame clones and drops some. The sample holds 150,000 or so clones, about four fifths seen once. Whole-study findings and limits: Clonality correlated strongly with circulating CD8+ T cells and exceeded age-matched healthy donors at baseline.

The clonotype was recovered from a human donor with chronic lymphocytic leukemia. The rearrangement uses TRBV6-1 and TRBJ1-5; TRBD1 aligns across 7 bases. The source was PBMCs, collected after 24 months of ibrutinib treatment. The CDR3 loop reads CASSATRQGSFQPQHF. As DNA, the CDR3 is TGTGCCAGCAGTGCAACTAGACAGGGTTCGTTCCAGCCCCAGCATTTT.